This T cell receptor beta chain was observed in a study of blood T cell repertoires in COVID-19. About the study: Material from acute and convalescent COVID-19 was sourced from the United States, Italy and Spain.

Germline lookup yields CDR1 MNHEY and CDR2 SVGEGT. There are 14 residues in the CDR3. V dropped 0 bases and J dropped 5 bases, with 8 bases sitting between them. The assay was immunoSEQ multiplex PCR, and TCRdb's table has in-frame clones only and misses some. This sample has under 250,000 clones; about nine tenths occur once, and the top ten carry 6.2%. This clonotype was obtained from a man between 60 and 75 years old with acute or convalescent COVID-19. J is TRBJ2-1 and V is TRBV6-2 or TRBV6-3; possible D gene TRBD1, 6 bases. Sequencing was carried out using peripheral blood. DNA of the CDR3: TGTGCCAGCAGTTACTCGACAGGTCACAATGAGCAGTTCTTC. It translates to CASSYSTGHNEQFF.